This T cell receptor beta chain stems from a study of blood T cell repertoires in COVID-19. On the study more broadly: Both acute and convalescent COVID-19 samples were obtained from the United States, Italy and Spain. In each case, the material was cDNA or gDNA derived from T cells, B-cell-depleted T cells, or PBMCs.

The germline V gene has CDR1 LNHDA and CDR2 SQIVND (reference sequence). There are 16 residues in the CDR3. The ends were cut back, 5 bases at V and 6 bases at J, with 20 bases in the middle. In the authors' methods: Amplification with reference gene primers provided the estimates of nucleated cell counts. Generated by immunoSEQ multiplex PCR, the TCRdb table keeps only in-frame clones and is missing some. V and J calls plus clone size are reproduced from that table; the DNA served to infer D and trimming. The sample includes 150,000 or so clones, around 82% of them seen just once. Sequenced input: peripheral blood. The chain is built from TRBV19 and TRBJ2-1; maybe TRBD2 (6 bases). The receptor's source is a man in his sixties who had recovered from COVID-19. The CDR3 here is CASSSSGTFPANEQFF. For the CDR3, the DNA is TGTGCCAGTAGTTCATCCGGGACTTTTCCTGCCAATGAGCAGTTCTTC.